The 28 T cell receptor beta chains below come from one sample, sequenced in a study of CD8 T cells in Susac syndrome. Reverse transcription of roughly 0.5 to 1 ug RNA used random hexamers. Via MiXCR, TCRdb re-called the immunoSEQ multiplex PCR reads, giving one row per CDR3 protein. The sample shows over 80,000 distinct CDR3 sequences, 94% of them seen only once. Material for sequencing was CD8+ T cells from PBMCs. The origin of the receptors is a human donor with Susac syndrome.

The V gene is TRBV7-2, the J gene TRBJ2-7; a possible D gene is TRBD2 (6 bases). This CDR3 has 15 amino acids. Germline CDR1 SGHTA, CDR2 FQGNSA. The ends were cut back, 1 base at V and 4 bases at J, with 14 bases in the middle. The CDR3 protein is CASSLVSSEEYEQYF. CDR3 sequence (DNA): TGTGCCAGCAGCTTAGTGTCTAGCGAGGAGTACGAGCAGTACTTC.

The V call is TRBV12-5, the J call TRBJ2-3; D remains ambiguous. The CDR3 spans 16 residues. The V end was cut by 3 bases, the J end by 2 bases, with 15 bases between. Germline CDR1 reads LGHNT; CDR2 reads FRNRAP. The CDR3, as DNA: TGTGCTAGTGGTTTCCCCCCCGGCCTAAACACAGATACGCAGTATTTT. Residues: CASGFPPGLNTDTQYF.

V gene TRBV5-4 combines with J gene TRBJ1-1; D not certain. The length of the CDR3 is 14 residues. Trimming stripped 1 base from V and 3 bases from J, with 10 bases between. The germline gives CDR1 SGHNT, CDR2 YYREEE (reference sequence). The CDR3: CASSLSLTDTEAFF. For the CDR3, the DNA is TGTGCCAGCAGCTTGTCCCTAACAGACACTGAAGCTTTCTTT. Looking up the rest from reference TRBV5-4 and TRBJ1-1 gives the full variable domain: ETGVTQSPTHLIKTRGQQVTLRCSSQSGHNTVSWYQQALGQGPQFIFQYYREEENGRGNFPPRFSGLQFPNYSSELNVNALELDDSALYLCASSLSLTDTEAFFGQGTRLTVV.

This chain links TRBV11-2 with TRBJ2-3; D is unclear. V was trimmed by 2 bases and J by 5 bases, leaving 5 bases between them. The CDR3 covers 12 residues. CDR1 and CDR2 from the germline V gene are SGHAT and FQNNGV. CDR3 DNA sequence: TGTGCCAGCAGCTTACCGAGAGATACGCAGTATTTT. This translates into CASSLPRDTQYF.

As DNA, the CDR3 is TGTGCCAGCAGCTTATGGGTATCGGGTGAGAACCTGAGGGCTTTCTTT. Translation gives CASSLWVSGENLRAFF. This sequence joins TRBV7-9 and TRBJ1-1; D ambiguous. With 2 bases removed from V and 11 bases from J, the gap between germline ends came to 24 bases. Germline-derived CDR1 and CDR2 are SEHNR and FQNEAQ (reference sequence). This CDR3 has 16 residues.

The V gene is TRBV27, the J gene TRBJ1-5, with D perhaps TRBD1 (6 bases). The CDR3 runs to 14 residues. CDR1 MNHEY and CDR2 SMNVEV come from the germline V gene (reference sequence). Trimming left V 4 bases short and J 2 bases short, with 9 bases between. The CDR3 DNA follows: TGTGCCAGCAGTTGGTCAGGGGGCAATCAGCCCCAGCATTTT. Protein product: CASSWSGGNQPQHF.

The chain recombines TRBV7-9 with TRBJ2-1, with a possible D match to TRBD1 (6 bases). CDR1 SEHNR and CDR2 FQNEAQ come from the germline V gene (reference sequence). The CDR3 is 15 residues long. V gave up 7 bases and J gave up 0 bases, with 13 bases separating them. In nucleotides, the CDR3 is TGTGCCAGCACCCCGGACAGTCACTCCTACAATGAGCAGTTCTTC. The encoded protein is CASTPDSHSYNEQFF.

V usage is TRBV3-1 and J usage is TRBJ1-1, with unresolved D. CDR3 length: 12 residues. Germline CDR1 is LGHDT and CDR2 is YNNKEL (reference sequence). V gave up 0 bases and J gave up 7 bases, with 6 bases separating them. The CDR3 loop is CASSQDFSEAFF. CDR3 coding DNA: TGTGCCAGCAGCCAAGATTTCAGTGAAGCTTTCTTT.

The chain carries TRBV5-6 and TRBJ2-5; TRBD1 aligns across 7 bases. CDR1 is SGHDT and CDR2 is YYEEEE in the germline V gene. The CDR3 sequence is 16 residues long. V lost 1 base to trimming and J lost 2 bases; unmatched junction nucleotides: 8. The CDR3 nucleotides read TGTGCCAGCAGCTTGATACAGGGGTTGGGGCAAGAGACCCAGTACTTC. Its protein product is CASSLIQGLGQETQYF.

This clonotype appeared a few times. This chain links TRBV7-2 with TRBJ2-7; D uncertain. Trimming stripped 2 bases from V and 4 bases from J, with 3 bases between. Germline loops: CDR1 SGHTA, CDR2 FQGNSA. This CDR3 is 11 amino acids long. The CDR3 bases are TGTGCCAGCAGCTTAACTTACGAGCAGTACTTC. It codes for CASSLTYEQYF.

This chain links TRBV10-2 with TRBJ2-3; 11 bases are a match to TRBD2. Trimming took 5 bases from V and 5 from J; bases not matched to a gene: 6. There are 15 residues in the CDR3. Per germline, CDR1 WSHSY and CDR2 SAAADI. CDR3 bases: TGCGCCAGCAGTATTCTAGCGGGAGGAGGAGATACGCAGTATTTT. Amino acids: CASSILAGGGDTQYF.

The chain is built from TRBV7-9 and TRBJ2-7, with D hard to call. CDR1 and CDR2 from the germline V gene are SEHNR and FQNEAQ (reference sequence). This CDR3 spans 13 amino acids. V was pared by 5 bases and J by 0 bases, with 8 bases between. The CDR3 spells CASSAQDSYEQYF. The DNA of the CDR3 is TGTGCCAGCAGCGCCCAGGACTCCTACGAGCAGTACTTC.

The chain uses TRBV5-6 and TRBJ2-3; 9 positions match TRBD1. This CDR3 is built from 13 residues. The junction had 8 bases not matched to a gene; V was cut back by 9 bases and J by 6 bases. Germline CDR1 and CDR2: SGHDT and YYEEEE. The CDR3 sequence is CATRQGGLDTQYF. Written as DNA, the CDR3 is TGTGCCACAAGACAGGGGGGATTGGATACGCAGTATTTT.

This chain joins TRBV24-1 and TRBJ2-5; 8 bases align to TRBD1. V dropped 4 bases and J dropped 2; count of bases not matched to a gene: 11. This CDR3 has 17 amino acids. CDR1 is KGHDR, CDR2 SFDVKD, per germline. The CDR3 protein is CATSEPDRGNGQETQYF. CDR3 nucleotides: TGTGCCACCAGTGAACCTGACAGGGGAAACGGGCAAGAGACCCAGTACTTC.

The V call is TRBV12-3 or TRBV12-4, the J call TRBJ2-7, with TRBD1 identical over 7 bases. J gave up 2 bases and V 4 bases, and 5 bases lay outside the gene matches. CDR3 length: 14 amino acids. The CDR3, as DNA: TGTGCCAGCAGTTCACCCCAGGGGGCCTACGAGCAGTACTTC. Residues: CASSSPQGAYEQYF.

The genes are TRBV3-1 and TRBJ2-1, with 11 bases matching TRBD2. V gave up 4 bases and J gave up 4 bases; unmatched junction bases: 6. CDR1 is LGHDT, CDR2 YNNKEL, per germline (reference sequence). CDR3 length: 16 residues. CDR3: CASSLIAGGIYNEQFF. DNA for the CDR3: TGTGCCAGCAGCCTAATAGCGGGAGGGATTTACAATGAGCAGTTCTTC.

The chain couples TRBV13 to TRBJ2-7; 7 nucleotides match TRBD2. The germline V gene has CDR1 PRHDT and CDR2 FYEKMQ (reference sequence). After removal of 3 bases from V and 4 bases from J, the junction contained 6 bases not matched to a gene. There are 14 residues in the CDR3. The CDR3 DNA reads as TGTGCCAGCAGCTTGTCCGCGGGGGAGTACGAGCAGTACTTC. This sequence encodes CASSLSAGEYEQYF.

The chain joins TRBV19 to TRBJ2-1, with a tentative D call TRBD2 (6 bases). Germline lookup yields CDR1 LNHDA and CDR2 SQIVND (reference sequence). The CDR3 extends over 12 amino acids. The germline V and J ends were trimmed by 5 bases and 9 bases, with 11 bases remaining between them. The CDR3 DNA follows: TGTGCCAGTAGTTCGGGACTCGTTGAGCAGTTCTTC. It yields the protein CASSSGLVEQFF.

The gene calls are TRBV5-4 and TRBJ2-1; 10 nucleotides line up with TRBD1. The CDR3 length is 16 residues. V was pared by 4 bases and J by 6 bases, with 10 bases of the junction left unmatched. Germline assignment: CDR1 SGHNT and CDR2 YYREEE (reference sequence). The CDR3 DNA follows: TGTGCCAGCAGCAACTCCGGGACAGGGGCGGGCAATGAGCAGTTCTTC. Encoded protein: CASSNSGTGAGNEQFF.

A single count supports this clonotype. This chain uses TRBV19 with TRBJ1-5; D gene uncertain. Looked up from germline, CDR1 is LNHDA and CDR2 is SQIVND (reference sequence). The V and J ends lost 6 bases and 6 bases respectively, with 9 bases between them. The CDR3 sequence is 12 residues long. The CDR3 DNA reads as TGTGCCAGTAGAGAGGGCGGTCAGCCCCAGCATTTT. It translates to CASREGGQPQHF.

This rearrangement joins TRBV27 to TRBJ2-7; tentatively, D is TRBD1 (5 bases). The V gene's germline CDR1 is MNHEY and CDR2 SMNVEV (reference sequence). Trimming left V 2 bases short and J 0 bases short, with 5 bases between. The CDR3 runs 13 residues. CDR3 sequence: CASSLDSSYEQYF. The CDR3 DNA is TGTGCCAGCAGTTTAGACAGCTCCTACGAGCAGTACTTC.

The V and J genes are TRBV7-9 and TRBJ2-4; D gene uncertain. With 8 bases removed from V and 1 base from J, the gap between germline ends came to 15 bases. The CDR3 is 15 residues long. Germline CDR1 reads SEHNR; CDR2 reads FQNEAQ (reference sequence). CDR3 in DNA: TGTGCCAGCTTTCCCCTCCTGGGGGCCAAAAACATTCAGTACTTC. It encodes CASFPLLGAKNIQYF. Full variable domain (remainder filled in from reference TRBV7-9 and TRBJ2-4): DTGVSQNPRHKITKRGQNVTFRCDPISEHNRLYWYRQTLGQGPEFLTYFQNEAQLEKSRLLSDRFSAERPKGSFSTLEIQRTEQGDSAMYLCASFPLLGAKNIQYFGAGTRLSVL.

This chain joins TRBV4-2 and TRBJ2-5, with D possibly being TRBD1 or TRBD2 (5 bases each). Trimming removed 1 base at V and 4 bases at J, with 13 bases between. The CDR3 totals 15 residues. Germline V lookup: CDR1 LGHNA, CDR2 YNFKEQ. CDR3 sequence: CASSQGDSGTETQYF. The CDR3 DNA is TGTGCCAGCAGCCAAGGTGATTCGGGGACAGAGACCCAGTACTTC.

Here the CDR3 DNA reads TGTGCCAGCAGTGTACAGGGAGCCCAAGAGACCCAGTACTTC. It specifies CASSVQGAQETQYF. This chain joins TRBV27 and TRBJ2-5; D is possibly TRBD1 (6 bases). Germline CDR1 and CDR2: MNHEY and SMNVEV (reference sequence). The CDR3 consists of 14 residues. V was shortened by 5 bases and J by 1 base, with 11 bases between the two germline ends.

This chain links TRBV7-2 with TRBJ2-1, with a possible D match to TRBD1 (5 bases). The CDR3 is made up of 15 amino acids. Per germline, CDR1 SGHTA and CDR2 FQGNSA. V shed 5 bases and J shed 8 bases, with 19 bases lying between them. CDR3 loop: CASSPGPWGADEQFF. In nucleotides, the CDR3 is TGTGCCAGCAGCCCAGGCCCCTGGGGCGCCGATGAGCAGTTCTTC.

This chain uses TRBV20-1 with TRBJ2-5, with a weak D call TRBD2 (6 bases). The V gene lost 0 bases and the J gene lost 3 bases, with 20 bases spanning the gap. CDR3 length: 17 residues. The germline V gene has CDR1 DFQATT and CDR2 SNEGSKA (reference sequence). The CDR3 sequence: CSARDLQGLGLKETQYF. The CDR3 DNA follows: TGCAGTGCTAGAGATCTCCAGGGACTGGGACTTAAAGAGACCCAGTACTTC.

The CDR3 DNA sequence: TGTGCCTGGAGCTCCGGGACAGGGGATTACAATGAGCAGTTCTTC. Its translation is CAWSSGTGDYNEQFF. The rearrangement uses TRBV30 and TRBJ2-1; 10 positions match TRBD1. Trimming cost V 3 bases and J 4 bases; bases outside gene matches: 6. The germline V gene encodes CDR1 GTSNPN and CDR2 SVGIG (reference sequence). CDR3 length: 15 amino acids.

This chain uses TRBV20-1 with TRBJ2-2; 10 nucleotides line up with TRBD2. The V gene's germline CDR1 is DFQATT and CDR2 SNEGSKA (reference sequence). The CDR3 sequence is 13 residues long. Trimming removed 2 bases from V and 7 bases from J; junction bases left unmatched: 1. In nucleotides, the CDR3 is TGCAGTGCTAGAAGGACTAGCGGCGGGGAGCTGTTTTTT. Encoded protein: CSARRTSGGELFF.